This is a list of T cell receptor beta chains from one sample in a study of blood T cell repertoires in COVID-19. Data came from immunoSEQ multiplex PCR; TCRdb stores just in-frame clones and leaves some out. The table shows nearly 350,000 clones, with approximately 84% occurring only once. The sample was PBMCs or T cells enriched from blood (not recorded which). Receptors were obtained from a woman aged 25 to 39 who had recovered from COVID-19. The CDR3 runs from the conserved cysteine through the conserved F or W. A D gene is named only where the DNA matches it firmly.

V: TRBV9; length: 14; J: TRBJ2-3; D: NA; CDR3: CASTPRGGTDTQYF; DNA: TGTGCCAGCACCCCTCGCGGTGGCACAGATACGCAGTATTTT
V: TRBV7-8; length: 14; J: TRBJ1-2; D: NA; CDR3: CASSLQEGYYGYTF; DNA: TGTGCCAGCAGCTTACAGGAGGGGTACTATGGCTACACCTTC
V: TRBV12-3/TRBV12-4; length: 13; J: TRBJ2-7; D: NA; CDR3: CASSRGRSYEQYF; DNA: TGTGCCAGCAGTCGAGGCCGGTCCTACGAGCAGTACTTC
V: TRBV28; length: 17; J: TRBJ2-6; D: TRBD1; CDR3: CASSSDRAMAGANVLTF; DNA: TGTGCCAGCAGCTCGGACAGGGCAATGGCTGGGGCCAACGTCCTGACTTTC
V: TRBV30; length: 16; J: TRBJ1-1; D: NA; CDR3: CAWSVSRGKMNTEAFF; DNA: TGTGCCTGGAGTGTAAGCCGGGGGAAGATGAACACTGAAGCTTTCTTT
V: TRBV6-1; length: 17; J: TRBJ1-2; D: NA; CDR3: CASSESPSGTVGYGYTF; DNA: TGTGCCAGCAGTGAAAGTCCTAGCGGGACCGTAGGGTATGGCTACACCTTC
V: TRBV7-8; length: 14; J: TRBJ1-1; D: TRBD1; CDR3: CASSLRQGGTEAFF; DNA: TGTGCCAGCAGCTTACGACAGGGAGGCACTGAAGCTTTCTTT
V: TRBV19; length: 14; J: TRBJ1-5; D: NA; CDR3: CASSGQISNQPQHF; DNA: TGTGCCAGCTCGGGACAAATTAGCAATCAGCCCCAGCATTTT
V: TRBV3-1/TRBV3-2; length: 15; J: TRBJ2-5; D: NA; CDR3: CASSQVGAGLETQYF; DNA: TGTGCCAGCAGCCAAGTAGGCGCGGGACTAGAGACCCAGTACTTC
V: TRBV19; length: 14; J: TRBJ2-5; D: NA; CDR3: CASSEFSGRETQYF; DNA: TGTGCCAGTAGCGAGTTCAGTGGGAGGGAGACCCAGTACTTC
V: TRBV2; length: 18; J: TRBJ1-6; D: TRBD1; CDR3: CASSEAPTGTANNSPLHF; DNA: TGTGCCAGCAGTGAAGCTCCCACCGGGACAGCCAATAATTCACCCCTCCACTTT
V: TRBV5-1; length: 16; J: TRBJ1-2; D: NA; CDR3: CASSLGLTGRGYGYTF; DNA: TGCGCCAGCAGCTTGGGCCTTACAGGGCGCGGCTATGGCTACACCTTC
V: TRBV5-4; length: 13; J: TRBJ1-2; D: NA; CDR3: CASSQTGFYGYTF; DNA: TGTGCCAGCAGCCAAACAGGGTTCTACGGCTACACCTTC
V: TRBV6-5; length: 14; J: TRBJ2-2; D: NA; CDR3: CASRGAGYTGELFF; DNA: TGCGCCAGCAGGGGGGCGGGCTACACCGGGGAGCTGTTTTTT
V: TRBV19; length: 15; J: TRBJ2-3; D: NA; CDR3: CASMSRVPSTDTQYF; DNA: TGTGCCAGTATGAGCAGGGTTCCTAGCACAGATACGCAGTATTTT
V: TRBV3-1/TRBV3-2; length: 14; J: TRBJ1-1; D: NA; CDR3: CASSQVLSNTEAFF; DNA: TGTGCCAGCAGCCAAGTTCTCAGTAACACTGAAGCTTTCTTT
V: TRBV11-2; length: 14; J: TRBJ1-1; D: NA; CDR3: CASSPSRMSTEAFF; DNA: TGTGCCAGCAGCCCATCCAGGATGAGCACTGAAGCTTTCTTT
V: TRBV27; length: 14; J: TRBJ1-6; D: TRBD1; CDR3: CASSLDRVNSPLHF; DNA: TGTGCCAGCAGTTTGGACAGGGTTAATTCACCCCTCCACTTT
V: TRBV18; length: 17; J: TRBJ2-3; D: TRBD2; CDR3: CASSPAILAGGTDTQYF; DNA: TGTGCCAGCTCACCAGCAATACTAGCGGGGGGCACAGATACGCAGTATTTT
V: TRBV6-1; length: 11; J: TRBJ1-5; D: NA; CDR3: CASSEAQPQHF; DNA: TGTGCCAGCAGTGAGGCTCAGCCCCAGCATTTT
V: TRBV5-4; length: 12; J: TRBJ1-6; D: TRBD1; CDR3: CASGDRSSPLHF; DNA: TGTGCCAGCGGGGACAGGTCTTCACCCCTCCACTTT
V: TRBV19; length: 18; J: TRBJ2-1; D: TRBD2; CDR3: CASLGTSGGLTSYNEQFF; DNA: TGTGCCAGCCTAGGGACTAGCGGGGGGCTAACATCCTACAATGAGCAGTTCTTC
V: TRBV10-3; length: 14; J: TRBJ2-3; D: NA; CDR3: CAISKSAGTDTQYF; DNA: TGTGCCATCAGTAAGAGTGCTGGCACAGATACGCAGTATTTT
V: TRBV5-1; length: 15; J: TRBJ1-3; D: NA; CDR3: CASSLGQSSGNTIYF; DNA: TGCGCCAGCAGCTTGGGACAGAGCTCTGGAAACACCATATATTTT
V: TRBV20-1; length: 11; J: TRBJ2-7; D: NA; CDR3: CSASDTGGQYF; DNA: TGCAGTGCTAGTGACACCGGGGGGCAGTACTTC
V: TRBV3-1/TRBV3-2; length: 13; J: TRBJ2-5; D: NA; CDR3: CASSLGQPPTQYF; DNA: TGTGCCAGCAGCCTGGGACAACCCCCGACCCAGTACTTC
V: TRBV27; length: 18; J: TRBJ1-1; D: NA; CDR3: CASSLSLLRGLPNTEAFF; DNA: TGTGCCAGCAGTTTATCTCTATTACGCGGGTTACCGAACACTGAAGCTTTCTTT
V: TRBV6-6; length: 15; J: TRBJ1-5; D: NA; CDR3: CASRVGTGSNQPQHF; DNA: TGTGCCAGCAGGGTAGGGACCGGGAGTAATCAGCCCCAGCATTTT
V: TRBV9; length: 17; J: TRBJ2-1; D: TRBD2; CDR3: CASSVEVGGGSYNEQFF; DNA: TGTGCCAGCAGCGTAGAGGTCGGCGGGGGGTCCTACAATGAGCAGTTCTTC
V: TRBV19; length: 16; J: TRBJ2-6; D: TRBD2; CDR3: CASRAGDRTGANVLTF; DNA: TGTGCCAGTAGGGCGGGGGATCGCACTGGGGCCAACGTCCTGACTTTC
V: TRBV19; length: 14; J: TRBJ2-7; D: TRBD2; CDR3: CASSIGSGDYEQYF; DNA: TGTGCCAGTAGTATCGGTAGCGGGGACTACGAGCAGTACTTC
V: TRBV11-3; length: 15; J: TRBJ2-2; D: NA; CDR3: CASSPRQGGTGELFF; DNA: TGTGCCAGCAGCCCCCGACAGGGAGGCACCGGGGAGCTGTTTTTT